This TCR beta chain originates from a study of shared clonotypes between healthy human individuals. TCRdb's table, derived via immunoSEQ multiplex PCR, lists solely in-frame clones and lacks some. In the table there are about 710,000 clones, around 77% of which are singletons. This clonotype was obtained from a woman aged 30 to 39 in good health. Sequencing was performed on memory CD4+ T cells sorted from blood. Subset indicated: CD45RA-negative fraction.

The CDR3 protein is CASNPGPRWQETQYF. For the CDR3, the DNA is TGTGCCAGCAATCCGGGACCCCGTTGGCAAGAGACCCAGTACTTC. The rearrangement uses TRBV2 and TRBJ2-5; either TRBD1 or TRBD2 may supply D (5 bases each). This CDR3 is built from 15 residues. Deletions cut 7 bases from V and 2 bases from J, with 17 bases between. In germline, CDR1 is SNHLY, CDR2 FYNNEI. Full variable domain (outside the CDR3, taken from reference TRBV2 and TRBJ2-5): EPEVTQTPSHQVTQMGQEVILRCVPISNHLYFYWYRQILGQKVEFLVSFYNNEISEKSEIFDDQFSVERPDGSNFTLKIRSTKLEDSAMYFCASNPGPRWQETQYFGPGTRLLVL.